One sample yielded the 32 T cell receptor beta chains listed below, sequenced in a study of neurological immune-mediated disorders. Time point of the sample: longitudinal time-point 3. TCRdb re-analysed the 5' RACE reads in MiXCR, keeping a single row per CDR3 protein. This table has more than 50,000 distinct CDR3 sequences, 7% to 9% appearing once. The sample comprised PBMCs. These receptors all stem from a woman aged 40 to 49 in good health.

There are many counts of this clonotype. The chain couples TRBV4-2 to TRBJ2-5; weak D call: TRBD2 (6 bases). Trimming cost V 0 bases and J 5 bases, with 19 bases left between them. The CDR3 loop spans 17 amino acids. CDR1 and CDR2 (germline): LGHNA, YNFKEQ. The CDR3 DNA reads TGTGCCAGCAGCCAAGAGCCCCGCGGAACTAGCCGCGAGACCCAGTACTTC. This encodes CASSQEPRGTSRETQYF.

This clonotype was recorded many times. The chain links TRBV6-2 or TRBV6-3 to TRBJ2-2; D unresolved. Germline V gene sequence: CDR1 MNHEY, CDR2 SVGEGT. This CDR3 has 13 amino acids. Trimming cost V 5 bases and J 5 bases, with 9 bases left between them. This CDR3 reads CASSPPITGELFF. As DNA, the CDR3 is TGTGCCAGCAGTCCCCCCATAACCGGGGAGCTGTTTTTT.

This clonotype came up many times. V gene TRBV3-1 combines with J gene TRBJ2-1; 9 bases are shared with TRBD1. The CDR3 extends over 17 amino acids. V shed 0 bases, J shed 7 bases, and the junction held 10 bases outside the gene matches. Germline V CDR1 and CDR2: LGHDT, YNNKEL (reference sequence). The CDR3 protein is CASSQDLGQGTSNEQFF. CDR3 sequence (DNA): TGTGCCAGCAGCCAAGATCTGGGACAGGGTACGTCGAATGAGCAGTTCTTC.

Many counts were recorded for this clonotype. The chain employs TRBV5-8 and TRBJ2-6; 8 bases are a match to TRBD1. The germline gives CDR1 SGHTS, CDR2 YDEGEE. Losses at the gene ends were 0 bases for V and 3 bases for J; bases not matched to a gene: 8. There are 18 residues in the CDR3. In DNA, the CDR3 is TGTGCCAGCAGCTTGGGTACAGGGGGACTCTTTGGGGCCAACGTCCTGACTTTC. Its protein is CASSLGTGGLFGANVLTF.

This clonotype was counted many times. The rearrangement uses TRBV4-2 and TRBJ2-3; D remains unclear. CDR1 is LGHNA, CDR2 YNFKEQ, per germline. Between the trimmed V and J ends, which lost 2 bases and 6 bases, there was a span of 9 bases. The CDR3 has 13 residues. CDR3 protein: CASSQPWGDTQYF. The CDR3 DNA sequence: TGTGCCAGCAGCCAACCCTGGGGTGATACGCAGTATTTT.

This clonotype appeared many times. V and J are TRBV5-1 and TRBJ2-3, with 7 bases aligning to TRBD2. The V gene end was trimmed by 5 bases and the J gene end by 4 bases; junction bases not matched to a gene: 7. The CDR3 extends over 14 amino acids. Per germline, CDR1 SGHRS and CDR2 YFSETQ. CDR3 region: CASRASGPPDTQYF. CDR3 bases: TGCGCCAGCAGGGCTAGCGGTCCTCCAGATACGCAGTATTTT.

As to this clonotype: A read error is likely, as this CDR3 ends without the conserved phenylalanine or tryptophan. The chain links TRBV12-3 or TRBV12-4 to TRBJ1-2, with D unresolved. CDR3 length: 12 amino acids. In nucleotides, the CDR3 is TGTGCCAGCAGTCAGAGAAACTACGGCTACACCTCC. Residues: CASSQRNYGYTS.

Comments on this clonotype: A much larger clone lies one base from this, so it may be a read error. The chain couples TRBV5-1 to TRBJ2-7; D uncertain. The CDR3 sequence is 13 residues long. The V gene lost 0 bases and the J gene lost 0 bases, with 4 bases spanning the gap. Germline CDR1 and CDR2: SGHRS and YFSETQ. The CDR3 bases are TGCGCCAGCAGCTTGGCCCCCTCCTACGAGCAGTACTTC. Translation: CASSLAPSYEQYF. Full variable domain (remainder filled in from reference TRBV5-1 and TRBJ2-7): KAGVTQTPRYLIKTRGQQVTLSCSPISGHRSVSWYQQTPGQGLQFLFEYFSETQRNKGNFPGRFSGRQFSNSRSEMNVSTLELGDSALYLCASSLAPSYEQYFGPGTRLTVT.

This clonotype is termed medium-sized (0.01 to 0.1%). J is TRBJ1-1 and V is TRBV4-2; unclear D gene. The V end was cut by 1 base, the J end by 2 bases, with 8 bases between. Germline loops: CDR1 LGHNA, CDR2 YNFKEQ. This CDR3 contains 14 residues. The CDR3 protein is CASSQVGGNTEAFF. The CDR3 coding sequence is TGTGCCAGCAGCCAAGTTGGCGGAAACACTGAAGCTTTCTTT.

Many counts were recorded for this clonotype. The CDR3 loop reads CASSPGNTGELFF. CDR3 DNA sequence: TGTGCCAGCAGCCCTGGGAACACCGGGGAGCTGTTTTTT. The rearrangement links TRBV11-2 to TRBJ2-2; D not resolved. The V and J ends lost 5 bases and 1 base respectively, with 5 bases between them. The CDR3 covers 13 residues. Germline V CDR1 and CDR2: SGHAT, FQNNGV. Based on the CDR3 plus reference TRBV11-2 and TRBJ2-2, the full variable domain is EAGVAQSPRYKIIEKRQSVAFWCNPISGHATLYWYQQILGQGPKLLIQFQNNGVVDDSQLPKDRFSAERLKGVDSTLKIQPAKLEDSAVYLCASSPGNTGELFFGEGSRLTVL.

This clonotype was counted at least ten times. The chain joins TRBV20-1 to TRBJ2-5; D call uncertain. Germline V gene data show CDR1 as DFQATT and CDR2 as SNEGSKA (reference sequence). V shed 0 bases and J shed 0 bases, with 8 bases lying between them. The CDR3 has 14 amino acids. The CDR3 loop is CSAREDPYQETQYF. Written as DNA, the CDR3 is TGCAGTGCTAGAGAGGATCCGTACCAAGAGACCCAGTACTTC.

The table lists this clonotype with a few counts. This rearrangement joins TRBV6-2 or TRBV6-3 to TRBJ2-5, with D perhaps matching TRBD2 (6 bases). Germline V gives CDR1 MNHEY, CDR2 SVGEGT. The CDR3 consists of 16 residues. Trimming removed 7 bases at V and 3 bases at J, with 21 bases between. CDR3 coding DNA: TGTGCCAGCACCACCGGGACTTTGAGTGACAAAGAGACCCAGTACTTC. It codes for CASTTGTLSDKETQYF.

This clonotype came up many times. The V gene is TRBV10-3, the J gene TRBJ2-5; D not certain. The V gene's germline CDR1 is ENHRY and CDR2 SYGVKD. Trimming cost V 3 bases and J 5 bases, with 13 bases left between them. The CDR3 loop spans 14 amino acids. The CDR3 DNA is TGTGCCATCAGTGAATTGACCAAAGGGGAGACCCAGTACTTC. Its translation: CAISELTKGETQYF.

This clonotype appeared a single time. The gene calls are TRBV6-2 or TRBV6-3 and TRBJ2-3, with 9 bases aligning to TRBD1. Germline trimming cut 5 bases from V and 1 base from J; bases unmatched to any gene: 7. From germline, CDR1 is MNHEY and CDR2 SVGEGT. CDR3 length: 16 residues. The CDR3 reads CASSTGTGYGTDTQYF. The DNA of the CDR3 is TGTGCCAGCAGTACCGGGACAGGGTACGGCACAGATACGCAGTATTTT.

Concerning this clonotype: One end of the junction is discordant with germline, which a read error may explain. V and J are TRBV5-1 and TRBJ1-4, with D unclear. Germline V CDR1 and CDR2: SGHRS, YFSETQ. This CDR3 comprises 13 residues. CDR3 protein: CTSSLSAREKLFF. The CDR3 DNA reads as TGCACCAGCAGCCTCTCGGCGAGGGAAAAACTGTTTTTT. Complete variable domain (other parts from reference TRBV5-1 and TRBJ1-4): KAGVTQTPRYLIKTRGQQVTLSCSPISGHRSVSWYQQTPGQGLQFLFEYFSETQRNKGNFPGRFSGRQFSNSRSEMNVSTLELGDSALYLCTSSLSAREKLFFGSGTQLSVL.

This clonotype has at least ten counts. The gene calls are TRBV4-3 and TRBJ2-3; 9 nucleotides line up with TRBD2. The length of the CDR3 is 16 residues. V was pared by 0 bases and J by 2 bases, with 3 bases of the junction left unmatched. The germline CDR1 and CDR2 sequences are LGHNA and YSLEER. The CDR3 nucleotides are TGCGCCAGCAGCCAAGATCTAGCGGGGTACACAGATACGCAGTATTTT. As protein: CASSQDLAGYTDTQYF.

This clonotype was detected many times. The chain couples TRBV4-3 to TRBJ2-5; 8 nucleotides match TRBD2. CDR3 length: 16 residues. The germline V gene has CDR1 LGHNA and CDR2 YSLEER. V trimming: 1 base; J trimming: 1 base; junction bases outside the gene matches: 5. The CDR3 DNA reads as TGCGCCAGCAGCCAAGGCCGCGGGGGGTTCCAAGAGACCCAGTACTTC. It codes for CASSQGRGGFQETQYF.

The chain has TRBV20-1 and TRBJ2-7; D is possibly TRBD1 (6 bases). With 5 bases removed from V and 4 bases from J, the gap between germline ends came to 21 bases. CDR3 size: 15 residues. In germline, CDR1 is DFQATT, CDR2 SNEGSKA (reference sequence). The CDR3 is CSARPGADRFYEQYF. DNA for the CDR3: TGCAGTGCTCGCCCAGGGGCCGACCGGTTTTACGAGCAGTACTTC.

This clonotype was seen many times. V gene TRBV29-1 combines with J gene TRBJ1-2; TRBD1 aligns across 7 bases. With V trimmed by 5 bases and J by 0 bases, 9 bases remained unmatched. The length of the CDR3 is 15 residues. Germline CDR1 reads SQVTM; CDR2 reads ANQGSEA. The CDR3 DNA follows: TGCAGCGTTCAACCAGGGACAGATTCTAACTATGGCTACACCTTC. Translated: CSVQPGTDSNYGYTF.

This clonotype was counted ten times or more. The genes are TRBV7-9 and TRBJ2-5; TRBD2 might be the D (6 bases). The CDR3 length is 13 residues. V was trimmed by 2 bases and J by 3 bases, leaving 7 bases between them. CDR1 and CDR2 from the germline V gene are SEHNR and FQNEAQ (reference sequence). In DNA form, the CDR3 reads TGTGCCAGCAGCTTATGGGGGGAAGAGACCCAGTACTTC. As protein: CASSLWGEETQYF.

This clonotype was seen a few times. This rearrangement joins TRBV3-1 to TRBJ1-1; TRBD1 is a possible D gene (5 bases). Germline V gene data show CDR1 as LGHDT and CDR2 as YNNKEL (reference sequence). With 3 bases removed from V and 5 bases from J, the gap between germline ends came to 10 bases. The length of the CDR3 is 13 residues. CDR3 region: CASSQGRDTEAFF. CDR3 sequence (DNA): TGTGCCAGCAGCCAGGGGCGAGATACTGAAGCTTTCTTT.

This clonotype has at least ten counts. J is TRBJ2-7 and V is TRBV5-6; the match to TRBD2 covers 12 bases. Germline V CDR1 and CDR2: SGHDT, YYEEEE. CDR3 length equals 15 residues. Germline trimming cut 0 bases from V and 2 bases from J; bases unmatched to any gene: 0. The CDR3 DNA is TGTGCCAGCAGCTTGGGGACTAGCGGGACCTACGAGCAGTACTTC. Its translation is CASSLGTSGTYEQYF.

This clonotype was observed at least ten times. This chain joins TRBV12-3 or TRBV12-4 and TRBJ2-1; 7 bases are shared with TRBD2. V lost 5 bases to trimming and J lost 12 bases; unmatched junction nucleotides: 13. The length of the CDR3 is 14 residues. The CDR3 reads CASSPLGGMGGQFF. CDR3 bases: TGTGCCAGCAGTCCCCTGGGAGGGATGGGTGGGCAGTTCTTC.

There are many counts of this clonotype. V is TRBV6-6 and J is TRBJ1-6; 7 bases fit TRBD1. The germline CDR1 and CDR2 sequences are MNHNY and SVGAGI (reference sequence). Trimming cost V 6 bases and J 7 bases; bases outside gene matches: 6. CDR3 length: 14 amino acids. The CDR3, as DNA: TGTGCCAGCAGGGGCCAGGGGGGAAATTCACCCCTCCACTTT. Amino acid sequence: CASRGQGGNSPLHF.

This clonotype occurred many times. This chain uses TRBV12-3 or TRBV12-4 with TRBJ2-5; a weak D match, TRBD1 (6 bases). The CDR3 consists of 13 residues. Trimming took 3 bases from V and 5 from J, leaving 10 bases between them. The CDR3 nucleotides read TGTGCCAGCAGTTTGGGGGCCCGGGAGACCCAGTACTTC. This codes for CASSLGARETQYF.

This clonotype was recorded at least ten times. The chain uses TRBV7-2 and TRBJ1-5, with D unresolved. V was shortened by 0 bases and J by 6 bases, with 6 bases between the two germline ends. The germline CDR1 and CDR2 sequences are SGHTA and FQGNSA. CDR3 size: 13 residues. The CDR3 DNA sequence: TGTGCCAGCAGCTTAGCCTTTTCTCAGCCCCAGCATTTT. It translates to CASSLAFSQPQHF.

This clonotype was found many times. V and J are TRBV9 and TRBJ2-1; D is perhaps TRBD2 (6 bases). V shed 4 bases and J shed 11 bases, with 16 bases lying between them. CDR1 and CDR2 (germline): SGDLS, YYNGEE. The length of the CDR3 is 13 residues. The DNA for the CDR3 is TGTGCCAGCAGCTCGTCGGACTACTCACAGCAGTTCTTC. It encodes CASSSSDYSQQFF.

In its sample, this clonotype was seen many times. This chain links TRBV3-1 with TRBJ2-7; 7 bases are shared with TRBD2. CDR3 size: 16 residues. The germline V gene encodes CDR1 LGHDT and CDR2 YNNKEL (reference sequence). V shed 5 bases, J shed 2 bases, and the junction held 12 bases outside the gene matches. The CDR3 reads CASSVNPGRGAYEQYF. The CDR3, as DNA: TGTGCCAGCAGCGTTAATCCGGGACGGGGGGCCTACGAGCAGTACTTC.

At least ten counts were recorded for this clonotype. The rearrangement joins TRBV5-5 to TRBJ2-1; TRBD1 aligns across 7 bases. V shed 5 bases and J 3 bases; nucleotides not matched to a gene: 8. This CDR3 has 15 residues. The germline gives CDR1 SGHKS, CDR2 YYEKEE (reference sequence). The CDR3 is CASSGTGVVYNEQFF. CDR3 in DNA: TGTGCCAGCAGTGGTACAGGGGTTGTCTACAATGAGCAGTTCTTC. The complete variable domain, with remaining parts taken from reference TRBV5-5 and TRBJ2-1, reads DAGVTQSPTHLIKTRGQQVTLRCSPISGHKSVSWYQQVLGQGPQFIFQYYEKEERGRGNFPDRFSARQFPNYSSELNVNALLLGDSALYLCASSGTGVVYNEQFFGPGTRLTVL.

This clonotype was observed at least ten times. One base away lies a much larger clone, so this may be a sequencing read error. The gene calls are TRBV5-1 and TRBJ2-3; TRBD1 might be the D (5 bases). Germline V gene sequence: CDR1 SGHRS, CDR2 YFSETQ. The CDR3 totals 14 residues. The CDR3 is CASSLDQGTDTQCF. DNA for the CDR3: TGCGCCAGCAGCTTGGATCAGGGAACAGATACGCAGTGTTTT.

Ten or more counts support this clonotype. The chain joins TRBV15 to TRBJ1-2; D gene uncertain. V lost 1 base and J 6 bases, leaving 15 bases between the germline ends. This CDR3 has 15 residues. Germline V gene sequence: CDR1 LNHNV, CDR2 YYDKDF (reference sequence). The CDR3 spells CATSRVVGEVDGYTF. CDR3 coding DNA: TGTGCCACCAGCAGAGTTGTTGGGGAGGTCGATGGCTACACCTTC.

This clonotype was seen many times. The chain uses TRBV5-1 and TRBJ2-5; either TRBD1 or TRBD2 may fit D (6 bases each). Germline CDR1 SGHRS, CDR2 YFSETQ. The V end was cut by 2 bases, the J end by 4 bases, with 18 bases between. The CDR3 spans 16 residues. The DNA of the CDR3 is TGCGCCAGCAGCTTTAGTACAAGGGGGAGGCCAGAGACCCAGTACTTC. Its protein is CASSFSTRGRPETQYF.